Listed below are T cell receptor beta chains from one sample, sequenced in a study of blood T cell repertoires in COVID-19. Using immunoSEQ multiplex PCR, the repertoire was profiled, and TCRdb retains in-frame clones only, with some absent. The data show about 140,000 clones, 65% to 90% seen once. Material for sequencing was peripheral blood. The receptors derive from a man aged 50-60 years with acute or convalescent COVID-19. Each CDR3 is given with its conserved first and last residue. D genes are given only for firm matches. Clone size is stated in some rows and not others, as once, few, many or a class when expanded.

D,J,size,V,DNA,CDR3
-,TRBJ2-5,-,TRBV7-2,TGTGCCAGCAGCTTAGGGGGGCAGGAGACCCAGTACTTC,CASSLGGQETQYF
-,TRBJ1-3,few,TRBV5-1,TGCGCCAGCAGTCCTAGGACGGGGGTTTCTGGAAACACCATATATTTT,CASSPRTGVSGNTIYF
-,TRBJ1-1,once,TRBV12-3/TRBV12-4,TGTGCCAGCAGTTTAGAAGTAGGAGGAGCTTTCTTT,CASSLEVGGAFF
TRBD2,TRBJ2-4,-,TRBV5-6,TGTGCCAGCAGTCACCGAAGACTAGCGGGGGGGACCTTTCAGTACTTC,CASSHRRLAGGTFQYF
-,TRBJ2-1,-,TRBV11-3,TGTGCCAGCAGCAGCCCACTGCACAGGAACAATGAGCAGTTCTTC,CASSSPLHRNNEQFF
-,TRBJ2-7,-,TRBV10-3,TGTGCCATCAGCGTCACAGAGTCCTACGAGCAGTACTTC,CAISVTESYEQYF
TRBD1,TRBJ1-1,-,TRBV30,TGTGCCTGGAGTGCCTCTAGCGACAGGGCGGGCGCTGAAGCTTTCTTT,CAWSASSDRAGAEAFF
TRBD1,TRBJ1-6,once,TRBV2,TGTGCCAGCAGCCGACCACAGGGGGCGAGGACACCCCTCCACTTT,CASSRPQGARTPLHF
-,TRBJ1-6,-,TRBV30,TGTGCCTGGAGTGCCCGAGGGCGTTCGCCCCTCCACTTT,CAWSARGRSPLHF
TRBD2,TRBJ2-1,few,TRBV29-1,TGCAGCGCAAGGACTAGCGGGAGTTCGGATGAGCAGTTCTTC,CSARTSGSSDEQFF
-,TRBJ2-7,-,TRBV6-5,TGTGCCGCTGGGGGCAGATTCTACGAGCAGTACTTC,CAAGGRFYEQYF
TRBD2,TRBJ2-3,-,TRBV24-1,TGTGCCACCAGTGACCCTAGCGGGATTGGGGGCACAGATACGCAGTATTTT,CATSDPSGIGGTDTQYF
TRBD1,TRBJ1-2,-,TRBV11-3,TGTGCCAGCAGCTTAGATTTTGGACAGGGAAACGATGGCTACACCTTC,CASSLDFGQGNDGYTF
TRBD1,TRBJ2-1,-,TRBV7-9,TGTGCCAGCAGCGAACAGGGGGTTGAGCAGTTCTTC,CASSEQGVEQFF
TRBD1,TRBJ2-7,-,TRBV6-5,TGTGCCAGCAGTCGTGACGGGACAGGGAACTACGAGCAGTACTTC,CASSRDGTGNYEQYF
-,TRBJ2-5,-,TRBV5-4,TGTGCCAGCAGCTCGCGGAGGGTTGAAGAGACCCAGTACTTC,CASSSRRVEETQYF
TRBD1,TRBJ1-2,-,TRBV7-9,TGTGCCAGCAGCGTATACGACAGGGACGGCTACACCTTC,CASSVYDRDGYTF
-,TRBJ1-2,-,TRBV5-1,TGCGCCAGCAGCTTGGGGGGCGCCTCGAGGGGCTACACCTTC,CASSLGGASRGYTF
TRBD1,TRBJ2-2,-,TRBV19,TGTGCCAGTATGTGGGGGACAGGGGGCGATGGCGGGGAGCTGTTTTTT,CASMWGTGGDGGELFF
TRBD1,TRBJ2-3,-,TRBV3-1/TRBV3-2,TGTGCCAGCAGCCAAGACCGCCTCAACAGGGGTGCAGATACGCAGTATTTT,CASSQDRLNRGADTQYF
TRBD1,TRBJ1-1,-,TRBV27,TGTGCCAGCAGTTTTGGGCAGGGGGGCACTGAAGCTTTCTTT,CASSFGQGGTEAFF
-,TRBJ2-1,-,TRBV6-2/TRBV6-3,TGTGCCAGCAGTTATTTAGCGTCCCGATACAATGAGCAGTTCTTC,CASSYLASRYNEQFF
-,TRBJ2-2,-,TRBV5-1,TGCGCCAGCAGCTTACGGACAGCGAACACCGGGGAGCTGTTTTTT,CASSLRTANTGELFF
TRBD1,TRBJ1-3,-,TRBV2,TGTGCCAGCAGAAGGGGACAGGGTAGATCGGGGAACACCATATATTTT,CASRRGQGRSGNTIYF
-,TRBJ2-3,-,TRBV7-9,TGTGCCAGCAGCTTAGTAGCGGAGGGCTCTAGCACAGATACGCAGTATTTT,CASSLVAEGSSTDTQYF
-,TRBJ2-3,-,TRBV10-3,TGTGCCATCAGTGCTCCGGGAGGCACAGATACGCAGTATTTT,CAISAPGGTDTQYF
TRBD2,TRBJ2-1,few,TRBV27,TGTGCCAGCAGTCCCGGGACTAGCGGGAGCTATGAGCAGTTCTTC,CASSPGTSGSYEQFF
TRBD1,TRBJ1-3,-,TRBV18,TGTGCCAGCTCACCGGGCTTGCGTTCAGGGGGCTCTGGAAACACCATATATTTT,CASSPGLRSGGSGNTIYF